The 31 T cell receptor beta chains reported below all come from one sample, sequenced in a study of control samples from healthy donors and cancer patients. Assay used: immunoSEQ multiplex PCR; TCRdb lists only in-frame clones, some missing. The table records 70,000 to 85,000 clones, around 83% of them present only once. The sequenced sample was PBMCs. The receptors stem from a man in his 60s with head and neck cancer.

Here the CDR3 reads CASKREGFGANVLTF. CDR3 bases: TGTGCCAGCAAGCGGGAGGGCTTTGGGGCCAACGTCCTGACTTTC. The genes are TRBV6-5 and TRBJ2-6; 10 bases are shared with TRBD2. The CDR3 is made up of 15 amino acids. V dropped 7 bases and J dropped 3; count of bases not matched to a gene: 3. CDR1 is MNHEY and CDR2 is SVGAGI in the germline V gene.

This clone has a handful of counts. The genes are TRBV6-1 and TRBJ2-7; D might be TRBD1 or TRBD2, each matching 5 bases. CDR1 and CDR2 from the germline V gene are MNHNS and SASEGT. This CDR3 comprises 17 residues. V was cut by 2 bases and J by 1 base, with 18 bases left in between. This CDR3 reads CASSEWGRRVPSYEQYF. CDR3 DNA sequence: TGTGCCAGCAGTGAATGGGGCCGGCGGGTTCCATCCTACGAGCAGTACTTC.

V is TRBV7-2 and J is TRBJ1-3; D is undetermined. The ends were cut back, 4 bases at V and 5 bases at J, with 15 bases in the middle. Germline V gene sequence: CDR1 SGHTA, CDR2 FQGNSA. The CDR3 runs to 15 residues. The CDR3 reads CASSSTVEKRNTIYF. The CDR3 DNA is TGTGCCAGCAGCTCCACAGTCGAGAAGAGAAACACCATATATTTT.

V and J are TRBV9 and TRBJ2-5, with 7 bases matching TRBD2. The CDR3 is made up of 15 amino acids. The germline gives CDR1 SGDLS, CDR2 YYNGEE. Unmatched junction bases numbered 13, after V lost 6 bases and J lost 5 bases. This CDR3 is CASTQWGGSGETQYF. The CDR3 nucleotides are TGTGCCAGCACCCAATGGGGCGGGAGCGGGGAGACCCAGTACTTC.

The chain employs TRBV5-1 and TRBJ2-7; 8 positions agree with TRBD2. The V segment lost 2 bases and the J segment 7 bases; nucleotides outside the gene matches: 5. The CDR3 has 13 amino acids. The germline V gene has CDR1 SGHRS and CDR2 YFSETQ. The CDR3 region has the DNA TGCGCCAGCAGCTTAGCGGGAGTGGGGGAGCAGTACTTC. Its protein is CASSLAGVGEQYF. The full variable domain, its missing parts supplied by reference TRBV5-1 and TRBJ2-7, is KAGVTQTPRYLIKTRGQQVTLSCSPISGHRSVSWYQQTPGQGLQFLFEYFSETQRNKGNFPGRFSGRQFSNSRSEMNVSTLELGDSALYLCASSLAGVGEQYFGPGTRLTVT.

The table lists this clone with a count of one. This CDR3 reads CASTGGSSRYEQYF. The CDR3 bases are TGTGCCAGCACCGGTGGGTCCAGTCGGTACGAGCAGTACTTC. The chain combines TRBV2 with TRBJ2-7; unclear D gene. Looked up from germline, CDR1 is SNHLY and CDR2 is FYNNEI. This CDR3 is 14 amino acids long. The ends were cut back, 7 bases at V and 4 bases at J, with 17 bases in the middle.

V usage is TRBV7-2 and J usage is TRBJ2-3; TRBD1 is a possible D gene (6 bases). V dropped 5 bases and J dropped 5 bases, with 11 bases sitting between them. CDR1 SGHTA and CDR2 FQGNSA come from the germline V gene. CDR3 length: 13 amino acids. The CDR3 bases are TGTGCCAGCAGCCAGGGGCTTTTAGATACGCAGTATTTT. Translation gives CASSQGLLDTQYF. The full variable domain, completed using reference TRBV7-2 and TRBJ2-3, is GAGVSQSPSNKVTEKGKDVELRCDPISGHTALYWYRQSLGQGLEFLIYFQGNSAPDKSGLPSDRFSAERTGGSVSTLTIQRTQQEDSAVYLCASSQGLLDTQYFGPGTRLTVL.

The rearrangement joins TRBV18 to TRBJ2-7; 7 bases are a match to TRBD2. The germline gives CDR1 KGHSH, CDR2 LQKENI. The CDR3 covers 14 residues. The J segment lost 4 bases and the V segment lost 2 bases, leaving 5 bases of the junction unmatched. CDR3 loop: CASSPGASGYEQYF. The CDR3 DNA follows: TGTGCCAGCTCACCAGGGGCTAGCGGTTACGAGCAGTACTTC.

The J gene is TRBJ2-7, the V gene TRBV6-1; D remains unclear. Germline CDR1 and CDR2: MNHNS and SASEGT. Trimming shortened V by 1 base and J by 5 bases, and 15 bases separated the two germline ends. The CDR3 is 15 amino acids. CDR3 residues: CASSEGLPTRHEQYF. DNA for the CDR3: TGTGCCAGCAGTGAAGGACTGCCTACTCGACACGAGCAGTACTTC.

The rearrangement uses TRBV30 and TRBJ2-7; no clear D gene. The CDR3 runs 11 residues. Trimming removed 5 bases at V and 1 base at J, with 6 bases between. CDR1 GTSNPN and CDR2 SVGIG come from the germline V gene (reference sequence). As DNA, the CDR3 is TGTGCCTGGCGTAAATCCTACGAGCAGTACTTC. As protein: CAWRKSYEQYF.

This clone showed up just a few times. The chain joins TRBV27 to TRBJ1-1; no clear D. The CDR3 extends over 16 amino acids. Germline CDR1 MNHEY, CDR2 SMNVEV (reference sequence). Between the trimmed V and J ends, which lost 7 bases and 3 bases, there was a span of 21 bases. The CDR3 protein is CASINLRGVVDTEAFF. Written as DNA, the CDR3 is TGTGCCAGCATCAACCTCCGCGGTGTTGTTGACACTGAAGCTTTCTTT.

The chain has TRBV10-2 and TRBJ2-5; 10 nucleotides match TRBD1. Looked up from germline, CDR1 is WSHSY and CDR2 is SAAADI. The V and J ends lost 8 bases and 4 bases, in that order; junction bases with no gene match: 4. This CDR3 region has 13 residues. Here the CDR3 DNA reads TGCGCCAGCGGACGGGACAGGGGAGAGACCCAGTACTTC. Amino acids: CASGRDRGETQYF.

The chain couples TRBV19 to TRBJ2-2; D may be TRBD1 or TRBD2 (5 bases each). Germline lookup yields CDR1 LNHDA and CDR2 SQIVND (reference sequence). This CDR3 region has 16 residues. With 5 bases removed from V and 1 base from J, the gap between germline ends came to 14 bases. CDR3 sequence: CASSLRDDWNTGELFF. The CDR3 bases are TGTGCCAGTAGTTTACGGGACGACTGGAACACCGGGGAGCTGTTTTTT.

The chain recombines TRBV4-1 with TRBJ2-3; TRBD2 aligns across 9 bases. CDR1 is MGHRA and CDR2 is YSYEKL in the germline V gene. CDR3 length equals 16 residues. V shed 5 bases and J 6 bases; nucleotides not matched to a gene: 12. The CDR3 DNA sequence: TGCGCCAGCAGCGAAGGGGGCGGGAGGGCCGCGGATACGCAGTATTTT. It yields the protein CASSEGGGRAADTQYF.

This chain joins TRBV11-2 and TRBJ2-1; D not resolved. V lost 0 bases and J lost 8, with 5 bases in between. The germline CDR1 and CDR2 sequences are SGHAT and FQNNGV. The CDR3 is made up of 12 amino acids. The CDR3 reads CASSLDPHEQFF. The CDR3 region has the DNA TGTGCCAGCAGCTTAGATCCGCATGAGCAGTTCTTC.

V and J are TRBV10-3 and TRBJ2-3; possibly TRBD1 or TRBD2 for D (6 bases each). The ends were cut back, 2 bases at V and 2 bases at J, with 14 bases in the middle. The germline V gene has CDR1 ENHRY and CDR2 SYGVKD. The length of the CDR3 is 16 residues. CDR3 bases: TGTGCCATCAGTGAGGGGGGGCGGCAATACACAGATACGCAGTATTTT. Translated, it gives CAISEGGRQYTDTQYF.

The rearrangement links TRBV6-1 to TRBJ2-3, with D tentatively TRBD2 (6 bases). CDR1 MNHNS and CDR2 SASEGT come from the germline V gene. Trimming removed 1 base from V and 4 bases from J, with 18 bases in between. CDR3 length equals 17 residues. Here the CDR3 reads CASSEGRPGLSSDTQYF. The CDR3 DNA is TGTGCCAGCAGTGAAGGTAGACCGGGACTCAGTTCAGATACGCAGTATTTT.

The chain couples TRBV11-2 to TRBJ2-2; weak D call: TRBD2 (5 bases). CDR1 is SGHAT, CDR2 FQNNGV, per germline. Trimming pared 6 bases from V and 0 bases from J, leaving 11 bases between. CDR3 size: 15 residues. The CDR3 DNA reads as TGTGCCAGCAGAATAGGAGGATCGAACACCGGGGAGCTGTTTTTT. Its translation is CASRIGGSNTGELFF. Full variable domain (outside the CDR3, taken from reference TRBV11-2 and TRBJ2-2): EAGVAQSPRYKIIEKRQSVAFWCNPISGHATLYWYQQILGQGPKLLIQFQNNGVVDDSQLPKDRFSAERLKGVDSTLKIQPAKLEDSAVYLCASRIGGSNTGELFFGEGSRLTVL.

The chain joins TRBV2 to TRBJ2-1; D not resolved. The V gene's germline CDR1 is SNHLY and CDR2 FYNNEI. The CDR3 covers 13 residues. The V end lost 7 bases, the J end lost 8 bases, and 15 bases lay between the germline ends. Written as DNA, the CDR3 is TGTGCCAGCACCCCCGAAGTGAGGCATGAGCAGTTCTTC. Residues: CASTPEVRHEQFF.

With regard to this clone: A read error may produce the germline difference seen at one junction end. This chain joins TRBV28 and TRBJ1-4; weak D call: TRBD1 (6 bases). The CDR3 loop spans 16 amino acids. Germline V CDR1 and CDR2: MDHEN, SYDVKM. The CDR3 region has the DNA TGTGCCAGCAGTTCCGCGGGGGCCAGCCCTAAGGAAAAACTGTTTTTT. Translated, it gives CASSSAGASPKEKLFF.

The rearrangement joins TRBV27 to TRBJ1-2; possibly TRBD1 for D (5 bases). V lost 2 bases and J 4 bases, leaving 11 bases between the germline ends. The V gene's germline CDR1 is MNHEY and CDR2 SMNVEV (reference sequence). This CDR3 has 14 amino acids. DNA for the CDR3: TGTGCCAGCAGTTTAGGGCTGGGGCTCTATGGCTACACCTTC. Protein product: CASSLGLGLYGYTF.

The V gene is TRBV27, the J gene TRBJ2-7; TRBD2 matches 7 bases. Trimming removed 1 base from V and 6 bases from J; junction bases left unmatched: 0. Germline V lookup: CDR1 MNHEY, CDR2 SMNVEV (reference sequence). The CDR3 spans 12 residues. CDR3 nucleotide sequence: TGTGCCAGCAGTTTATGGGGGGGCGAGCAGTACTTC. It specifies CASSLWGGEQYF.

Here the CDR3 reads CASSITGGNEQFF. In DNA, the CDR3 is TGTGCCAGCAGCATAACAGGGGGCAATGAGCAGTTCTTC. This chain connects TRBV12-3 or TRBV12-4 to TRBJ2-1; 8 bases match TRBD1. V was clipped by 6 bases and J by 6 bases; unmatched bases: 4. CDR3 length: 13 amino acids.

This clone was seen once. The chain couples TRBV5-1 to TRBJ2-7; D not certain. This CDR3 comprises 17 residues. Per the germline V gene, CDR1 is SGHRS and CDR2 is YFSETQ. V lost 4 bases to trimming and J lost 7 bases, with 27 bases between them. CDR3 DNA: TGCGCCAGCAGCAGTCTCGCCTCCACCAGCATGGCACTAGAGCAGTACTTC. It codes for CASSSLASTSMALEQYF.

The chain joins TRBV10-2 to TRBJ2-3; 9 nucleotides line up with TRBD2. Germline lookup yields CDR1 WSHSY and CDR2 SAAADI. CDR3 length equals 15 residues. Trimming took 2 bases from V and 7 from J; bases not matched to a gene: 7. In DNA, the CDR3 is TGCGCCAGCAGTGAGGTAGCGGGAGTGGTAAATACGCAGTATTTT. This codes for CASSEVAGVVNTQYF.

The V gene is TRBV6-5, the J gene TRBJ1-3; D is undetermined. The ends were cut back, 10 bases at V and 6 bases at J, with 16 bases in the middle. The CDR3 has 13 amino acids. Germline V gene sequence: CDR1 MNHEY, CDR2 SVGAGI. DNA for the CDR3: TGTGCCACCAGGTTTGGAGTTGAAAACACCATATATTTT. It encodes CATRFGVENTIYF.

The chain couples TRBV25-1 to TRBJ2-1; TRBD1 or TRBD2 may be the D gene (5 bases each). The CDR3 covers 15 residues. Trimming shortened V by 1 base and J by 4 bases, and 11 bases separated the two germline ends. Germline V gene lookup returns CDR1 MGHDK and CDR2 SYGVNS. The CDR3 is CASSEWGTGYNEQFF. For the CDR3, the DNA is TGTGCCAGCAGTGAATGGGGGACGGGATACAATGAGCAGTTCTTC.

Here the CDR3 DNA reads TGTGCCAGCAGCCATCGGGGCACTGAAGCTTTCTTT. It encodes CASSHRGTEAFF. The V and J genes are TRBV4-2 and TRBJ1-1; no clear D. CDR1 is LGHNA and CDR2 is YNFKEQ in the germline V gene. The V end was cut by 3 bases, the J end by 4 bases, with 6 bases between. The CDR3 runs to 12 residues.

This sequence joins TRBV29-1 and TRBJ2-3, with D perhaps being TRBD1 or TRBD2 (6 bases each). V lost 4 bases and J lost 5, with 19 bases in between. CDR1 and CDR2 (germline): SQVTM, ANQGSEA. The CDR3 covers 15 residues. CDR3 in DNA: TGCAGCGTTGCAGAGGGCAGGGGAGGTGGAGATACGCAGTATTTT. Its protein is CSVAEGRGGGDTQYF.

The V call is TRBV18, the J call TRBJ2-5; TRBD2 agrees at 9 bases. CDR1 and CDR2 from the germline V gene are KGHSH and LQKENI. With 6 bases clipped from V and 4 bases from J, the junction kept 9 bases outside the gene matches. The CDR3 extends over 15 amino acids. DNA of the CDR3: TGTGCCAGCTCTCCTCCGGGACTAGCATTAGAGACCCAGTACTTC. Protein sequence: CASSPPGLALETQYF.

The chain is built from TRBV7-9 and TRBJ2-4, with TRBD2 matching 11 bases. This CDR3 is 16 amino acids long. CDR1 SEHNR and CDR2 FQNEAQ come from the germline V gene (reference sequence). With V trimmed by 1 base and J by 8 bases, 7 bases remained unmatched. DNA of the CDR3: TGTGCCAGCAGCTTAGATGTTAGCGGGAGGGAATACATTCAGTACTTC. Residues: CASSLDVSGREYIQYF.